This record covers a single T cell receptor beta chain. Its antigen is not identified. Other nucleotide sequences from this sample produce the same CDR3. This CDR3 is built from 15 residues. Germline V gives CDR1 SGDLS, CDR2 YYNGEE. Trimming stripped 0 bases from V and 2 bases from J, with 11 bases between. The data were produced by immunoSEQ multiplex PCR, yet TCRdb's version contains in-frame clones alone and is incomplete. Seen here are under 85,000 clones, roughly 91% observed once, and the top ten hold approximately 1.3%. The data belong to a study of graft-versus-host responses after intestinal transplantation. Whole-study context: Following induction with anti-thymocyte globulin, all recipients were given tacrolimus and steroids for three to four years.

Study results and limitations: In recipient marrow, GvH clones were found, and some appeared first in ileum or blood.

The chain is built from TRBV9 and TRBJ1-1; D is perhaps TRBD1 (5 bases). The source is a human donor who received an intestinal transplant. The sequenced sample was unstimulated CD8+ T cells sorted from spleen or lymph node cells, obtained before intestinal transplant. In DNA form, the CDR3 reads TGTGCCAGCAGCGTAGTAGGCGGGGGAAACACTGAAGCTTTCTTT. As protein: CASSVVGGGNTEAFF.